These 7 T cell receptor beta chains originate from one sample sequenced in a study of blood T cell repertoires in COVID-19 (dated by TCRdb to about 2020). Library preparation used the immunoSEQ multiplex PCR assay. The source is immuneACCESS, and TCRdb retained only in-frame sequences with V and J called. Part of the clones is not carried over; for the studies checked, unresolved V genes explain less than half of this, and the remainder is unexplained. The sample table records about 280,000 clones; roughly 85% of these occur just once. Together, the top ten hold around 2.5% of the sample. Sequencing was performed on PBMCs or T cells enriched from blood (not recorded which). Receptors originate from a woman between 45 and 60 years old who had recovered from COVID-19.

The table lists this clone with a count of one. The rearrangement uses TRBV20-1 and TRBJ1-1; D is uncertain. Trimming left V 3 bases short and J 6 bases short, with 8 bases between. The CDR3 is made up of 11 amino acids. The V gene's germline CDR1 is DFQATT and CDR2 SNEGSKA (reference sequence). The CDR3: CSASLGAEAFF. The CDR3 coding sequence is TGCAGTGCTAGCCTCGGTGCTGAAGCTTTCTTT.

The V and J genes are TRBV7-2 and TRBJ1-6; 7 bases line up with TRBD1. Germline CDR1 reads SGHTA; CDR2 reads FQGNSA. Trimming took 4 bases from V and 9 from J; bases not matched to a gene: 9. This CDR3 contains 15 residues. CDR3 bases: TGTGCCAGCAGCTGGGGGAGTCAGGGGGGTTCACCCCTCCACTTT. Protein: CASSWGSQGGSPLHF.

The chain combines TRBV7-9 with TRBJ2-7; D uncertain. Trimming cost V 2 bases and J 3 bases, with 17 bases left between them. This CDR3 has 16 residues. The germline CDR1 and CDR2 sequences are SEHNR and FQNEAQ (reference sequence). CDR3 nucleotides: TGTGCCAGCAGCTTAACGGATCCGGGTTCGGGCTACGAGCAGTACTTC. Translation gives CASSLTDPGSGYEQYF.

The rearrangement links TRBV6-5 to TRBJ1-1, with TRBD1 matching over 9 bases. This CDR3 is 15 amino acids long. V shed 8 bases and J 0 bases; nucleotides not matched to a gene: 7. Germline CDR1 reads MNHEY; CDR2 reads SVGAGI. The CDR3: CASDNYRGLNTEAFF. The CDR3 DNA reads as TGTGCCAGCGATAATTACAGGGGGCTGAACACTGAAGCTTTCTTT.

The chain recombines TRBV19 with TRBJ2-1, with D uncertain. The CDR3 consists of 13 residues. Trimming stripped 3 bases from V and 6 bases from J, with 9 bases between. The germline CDR1 and CDR2 sequences are LNHDA and SQIVND (reference sequence). CDR3 amino acids: CASSMYGSNEQFF. In DNA, the CDR3 is TGTGCCAGTAGTATGTACGGTAGCAATGAGCAGTTCTTC.

The V call is TRBV7-3, the J call TRBJ2-3; TRBD2 aligns across 13 bases. The CDR3 sequence is 16 residues long. The V segment lost 6 bases and the J segment 4 bases; nucleotides outside the gene matches: 7. The V gene's germline CDR1 is SGHTA and CDR2 FQGTGA. This chain's CDR3 is CASSTRTSGGADTQYF. The CDR3 nucleotides read TGTGCCAGCAGTACAAGGACTAGCGGGGGAGCAGATACGCAGTATTTT.

The V call is TRBV6-5, the J call TRBJ1-1; D is undetermined. This CDR3 has 14 amino acids. V was shortened by 6 bases and J by 4 bases, with 15 bases between the two germline ends. Germline CDR1 reads MNHEY; CDR2 reads SVGAGI. The CDR3 sequence is CASRTTWEGTEAFF. The CDR3 DNA follows: TGTGCCAGCAGGACGACTTGGGAGGGCACTGAAGCTTTCTTT.